A single sample gave rise to the 31 T cell receptor beta chains below, sequenced in a study of CD8 T cells in cerebrospinal fluid in Alzheimer's disease. TCRdb reprocessed the 10x single-cell sequencing reads and keeps a single row for each CDR3 protein, giving no DNA. In all, the sample yields some 1,100 distinct CDR3 sequences. The sequenced sample consisted of cerebrospinal fluid. These receptors were collected from a human donor in good health.

This clonotype ranks as medium-sized in terms of frequency. The chain carries TRBV4-2 and TRBJ1-1. The CDR3 contains 14 residues. Germline V gene sequence: CDR1 LGHNA, CDR2 YNFKEQ. CDR3 sequence reads: CASSLQVGGTEAFF.

By frequency, this clonotype registers medium-sized. The V and J genes are TRBV10-3 and TRBJ1-4; the TRBD1 assignment by TCRdb is unverifiable without DNA. The CDR3 is 15 amino acids. In germline, CDR1 is ENHRY, CDR2 SYGVKD. CDR3 region: CAIRPTGGWDEKLFF.

Its frequency marks this clonotype as large. CDR3 region: CASSSNSLGQGIGYF. V gene TRBV5-1 combines with J gene TRBJ2-3; TCRdb picks TRBD1, but there is no DNA to check that call. Germline CDR1 SGHRS, CDR2 YFSETQ. The CDR3 length is 15 residues. Based on the CDR3 plus reference TRBV5-1 and TRBJ2-3, the full variable domain is KAGVTQTPRYLIKTRGQQVTLSCSPISGHRSVSWYQQTPGQGLQFLFEYFSETQRNKGNFPGRFSGRQFSNSRSEMNVSTLELGDSALYLCASSSNSLGQGIGYFGPGTRLTVL.

The chain links TRBV5-1 to TRBJ2-1. The CDR3 consists of 16 residues. Germline V lookup: CDR1 SGHRS, CDR2 YFSETQ. The CDR3 region is CASSPIADSSYNEQFF.

Measured by frequency, this clonotype is large. The rearrangement uses TRBV5-1 and TRBJ2-1; TCRdb returns TRBD2, unconfirmable since there is no DNA. This CDR3 is 13 amino acids long. Germline CDR1 SGHRS, CDR2 YFSETQ. The chain's CDR3 is CASSGGLHNEQFF.

This clonotype is classed as large by frequency. The rearrangement joins TRBV3-1 to TRBJ2-7; lacking DNA, the TRBD1 call made by TCRdb goes unchecked. The CDR3 is 14 amino acids. The germline V gene has CDR1 LGHDT and CDR2 YNNKEL (reference sequence). This CDR3 reads CASSHAGTVNEQYF.

This clonotype registers medium-sized by frequency. V gene TRBV29-1 combines with J gene TRBJ2-3; TCRdb outputs TRBD1, but without DNA this stays unchecked. In germline, CDR1 is SQVTM, CDR2 ANQGSEA. The CDR3 sequence is 14 residues long. The CDR3 sequence: CSVRPRGQGNPQYF.

By frequency, this clonotype registers large (0.1 to 1%). The J gene is TRBJ1-5, the V gene TRBV7-2; TCRdb designates TRBD1, a call that cannot be tested without DNA. Per germline, CDR1 SGHTA and CDR2 FQGNSA. The CDR3 covers 13 residues. The CDR3 loop reads CASSNTGTQPQHF.

By frequency, this clonotype is large. The chain is built from TRBV27 and TRBJ2-3. This CDR3 is 15 amino acids long. The germline V gene has CDR1 MNHEY and CDR2 SMNVEV (reference sequence). The CDR3 here is CASSFRRSGTDTQYF.

This clonotype is labeled large (0.1 to 1%) based on frequency. The chain recombines TRBV7-9 with TRBJ2-7. CDR1 is SEHNR and CDR2 is FQNEAQ in the germline V gene (reference sequence). This CDR3 comprises 14 residues. The CDR3 sequence is CASSLAGVDYEQYF. Full variable domain (missing parts from reference TRBV7-9 and TRBJ2-7): DTGVSQNPRHKITKRGQNVTFRCDPISEHNRLYWYRQTLGQGPEFLTYFQNEAQLEKSRLLSDRFSAERPKGSFSTLEIQRTEQGDSAMYLCASSLAGVDYEQYFGPGTRLTVT.

The rearrangement uses TRBV12-3 or TRBV12-4 and TRBJ2-2. The CDR3 loop spans 15 amino acids. CDR3 loop: CASSFSGSSNGELFF.

This clonotype shows up as large by frequency. The chain is built from TRBV7-8 and TRBJ2-7; the D call of TRBD2 rests on TCRdb alone, since no DNA is present to check it. Germline CDR1 SGHVS, CDR2 FQNEAQ. This CDR3 has 15 residues. CDR3 amino acids: CASSLDSGTRQNQYF.

The chain has TRBV10-3 and TRBJ1-5; TCRdb calls TRBD1, which cannot be checked without DNA. CDR1 and CDR2 (germline): ENHRY, SYGVKD. This CDR3 contains 15 residues. CDR3 amino acids: CAISGDWGDNQPQHF.

This clonotype counts as large by frequency. V gene TRBV2 combines with J gene TRBJ2-2. The CDR3 runs 12 residues. The V gene's germline CDR1 is SNHLY and CDR2 FYNNEI. This CDR3 reads CASRKNTGELFF.

Frequency places this clonotype as medium-sized. The rearrangement uses TRBV11-2 and TRBJ2-3; TCRdb selects TRBD2, and the lack of DNA leaves this call unchecked. CDR3 length: 14 amino acids. Per germline, CDR1 SGHAT and CDR2 FQNNGV. The CDR3: CASSSSGGAGTQYF.

Considering frequency, this clonotype is large. The rearrangement links TRBV7-2 to TRBJ1-1. The length of the CDR3 is 14 residues. Looked up from germline, CDR1 is SGHTA and CDR2 is FQGNSA. The CDR3 protein is CASRGSRLGTEAFF. The variable domain in full, completed from reference TRBV7-2 and TRBJ1-1, reads GAGVSQSPSNKVTEKGKDVELRCDPISGHTALYWYRQSLGQGLEFLIYFQGNSAPDKSGLPSDRFSAERTGGSVSTLTIQRTQQEDSAVYLCASRGSRLGTEAFFGQGTRLTVV.

Frequency places this clonotype as medium-sized. The chain combines TRBV5-1 with TRBJ2-5. From germline, CDR1 is SGHRS and CDR2 YFSETQ. The CDR3 has 13 residues. CDR3 loop: CASSLGRGGTQYF.

In terms of frequency, this clonotype is medium-sized. The rearrangement joins TRBV7-6 to TRBJ2-5; TCRdb picks TRBD2, but there is no DNA to check that call. The germline CDR1 and CDR2 sequences are SGHVS and FNYEAQ. This CDR3 has 13 residues. The CDR3 is CASSRGEKETQYF.

In terms of frequency, this clonotype is medium-sized. J is TRBJ1-1 and V is TRBV10-3; TCRdb's assignment of TRBD1 cannot be checked, as there is no DNA. Looked up from germline, CDR1 is ENHRY and CDR2 is SYGVKD. The CDR3 has 16 residues. The CDR3 sequence: CAISGRGALMNTEAFF.

This clonotype is classed as medium-sized by frequency. The rearrangement links TRBV5-4 to TRBJ1-4; the TCRdb D gene call, TRBD1, has no DNA to confirm it. The germline V gene has CDR1 SGHNT and CDR2 YYREEE (reference sequence). The CDR3 has 14 amino acids. The CDR3 reads CASSLKQGSEKLFF.

This clonotype is identified as large from frequency. This chain connects TRBV5-1 to TRBJ1-1; TCRdb's D call, TRBD1, is unchecked because there is no DNA. CDR3 length equals 14 residues. Germline values: CDR1 SGHRS, CDR2 YFSETQ. This CDR3 is CASSSEGQDTEAFF. The full variable domain, completed using reference TRBV5-1 and TRBJ1-1, is KAGVTQTPRYLIKTRGQQVTLSCSPISGHRSVSWYQQTPGQGLQFLFEYFSETQRNKGNFPGRFSGRQFSNSRSEMNVSTLELGDSALYLCASSSEGQDTEAFFGQGTRLTVV.

The V gene is TRBV4-3, the J gene TRBJ2-1; without DNA, the TCRdb call of TRBD1 cannot be checked. This CDR3 has 17 amino acids. Germline loops: CDR1 LGHNA, CDR2 YSLEER. This CDR3 is CASSPTPLADSYNEQFF.

This clonotype ranks as medium-sized in terms of frequency. The chain joins TRBV5-1 to TRBJ2-7; TCRdb picks TRBD2, but there is no DNA to check that call. The V gene's germline CDR1 is SGHRS and CDR2 YFSETQ. This CDR3 has 15 amino acids. CDR3 region: CASSARLAGVNEQYF. The full variable domain, with the rest looked up from reference TRBV5-1 and TRBJ2-7, is KAGVTQTPRYLIKTRGQQVTLSCSPISGHRSVSWYQQTPGQGLQFLFEYFSETQRNKGNFPGRFSGRQFSNSRSEMNVSTLELGDSALYLCASSARLAGVNEQYFGPGTRLTVT.

This clonotype is medium-sized by frequency. The chain is built from TRBV9 and TRBJ2-3; the TCRdb call, TRBD2, lacks DNA for checking. This CDR3 region has 14 residues. The germline CDR1 and CDR2 sequences are SGDLS and YYNGEE. The CDR3 loop reads CASTREGRTDTQYF.

The CDR3 here is CARRFDYEQYF. The chain couples TRBV19 to TRBJ2-7. The CDR3 length is 11 residues. Germline CDR1 reads LNHDA; CDR2 reads SQIVND (reference sequence).

This clonotype is identified as medium-sized from frequency. The chain recombines TRBV28 with TRBJ1-1. CDR3 size: 12 residues. Per germline, CDR1 MDHEN and CDR2 SYDVKM. CDR3 sequence: CASSQDGVEAFF.

In terms of frequency, this clonotype is medium-sized (0.01 to 0.1%). The V call is TRBV10-2, the J call TRBJ2-7. The CDR3 spans 11 residues. Germline-derived CDR1 and CDR2 are WSHSY and SAAADI. This CDR3 is CASSGNYEQYF.

Judged by frequency, this clonotype is medium-sized (0.01 to 0.1%). The chain has TRBV5-5 and TRBJ2-4; TCRdb proposes TRBD1, but this gene call is untestable without DNA. Germline CDR1 and CDR2: SGHKS and YYEKEE (reference sequence). The CDR3 covers 11 residues. The CDR3 loop reads CASSEISREYF.

This clonotype ranks as large in terms of frequency. The chain uses TRBV20-1 and TRBJ2-1; TCRdb's D call of TRBD1 is untestable without DNA. CDR3 length equals 16 residues. The germline V gene encodes CDR1 DFQATT and CDR2 SNEGSKA (reference sequence). CDR3 region: CSARGETGRSYNEQFF.

Measured by frequency, this clonotype is large (0.1 to 1%). The chain employs TRBV10-3 and TRBJ2-5. The germline V gene encodes CDR1 ENHRY and CDR2 SYGVKD. This CDR3 region has 16 residues. The CDR3 region is CAISQQFMDAQETQYF.

By frequency, this clonotype is medium-sized. The chain combines TRBV20-1 with TRBJ2-7; the D gene TCRdb calls, TRBD1, cannot be checked with no DNA. The germline gives CDR1 DFQATT, CDR2 SNEGSKA (reference sequence). The CDR3 runs to 14 residues. CDR3: CSARAGTGSYEQYF.